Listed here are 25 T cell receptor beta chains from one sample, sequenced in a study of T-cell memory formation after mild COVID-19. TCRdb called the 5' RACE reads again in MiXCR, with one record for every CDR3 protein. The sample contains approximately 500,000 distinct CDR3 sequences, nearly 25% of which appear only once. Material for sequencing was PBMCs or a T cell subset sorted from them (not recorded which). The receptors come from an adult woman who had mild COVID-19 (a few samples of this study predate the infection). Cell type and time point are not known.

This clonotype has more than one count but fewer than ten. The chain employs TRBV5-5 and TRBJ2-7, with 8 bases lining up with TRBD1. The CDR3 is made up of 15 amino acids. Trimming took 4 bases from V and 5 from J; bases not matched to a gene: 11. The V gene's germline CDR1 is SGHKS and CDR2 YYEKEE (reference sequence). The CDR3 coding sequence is TGTGCCAGCAGCCTTGACAGGGGACTCGGCCACGAGCAGTACTTC. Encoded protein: CASSLDRGLGHEQYF.

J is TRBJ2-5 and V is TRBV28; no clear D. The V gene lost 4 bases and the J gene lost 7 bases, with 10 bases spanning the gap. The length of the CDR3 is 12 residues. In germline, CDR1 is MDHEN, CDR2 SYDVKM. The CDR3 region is CASSSTDMTQYF. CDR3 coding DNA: TGTGCCAGCAGTTCTACCGATATGACCCAGTACTTC.

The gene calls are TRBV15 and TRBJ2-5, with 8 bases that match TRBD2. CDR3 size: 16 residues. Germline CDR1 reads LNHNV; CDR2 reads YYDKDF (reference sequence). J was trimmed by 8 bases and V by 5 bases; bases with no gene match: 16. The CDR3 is CATSGRLPGRVETQYF. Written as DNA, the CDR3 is TGTGCCACCAGCGGCCGACTTCCCGGGAGGGTCGAAACCCAGTACTTC. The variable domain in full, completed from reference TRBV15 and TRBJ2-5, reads DAMVIQNPRYQVTQFGKPVTLSCSQTLNHNVMYWYQQKSSQAPKLLFHYYDKDFNNEADTPDNFQSRRPNTSFCFLDIRSPGLGDTAMYLCATSGRLPGRVETQYFGPGTRLLVL.

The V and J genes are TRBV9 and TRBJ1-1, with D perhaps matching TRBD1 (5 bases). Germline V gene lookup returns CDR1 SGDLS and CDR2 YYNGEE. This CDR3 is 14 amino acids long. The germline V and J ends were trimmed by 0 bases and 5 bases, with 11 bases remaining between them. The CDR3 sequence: CASSVAAGDTEAFF. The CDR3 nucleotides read TGTGCCAGCAGCGTAGCGGCGGGGGATACTGAAGCTTTCTTT.

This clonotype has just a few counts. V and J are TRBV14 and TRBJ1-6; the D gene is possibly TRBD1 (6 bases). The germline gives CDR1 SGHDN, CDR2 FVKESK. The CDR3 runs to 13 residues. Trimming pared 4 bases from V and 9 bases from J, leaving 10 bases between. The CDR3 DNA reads TGTGCCAGCAGCCCAGGGGTAGGTTCACCCCTCCACTTT. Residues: CASSPGVGSPLHF. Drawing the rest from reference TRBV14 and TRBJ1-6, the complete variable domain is EAGVTQFPSHSVIEKGQTVTLRCDPISGHDNLYWYRRVMGKEIKFLLHFVKESKQDESGMPNNRFLAERTGGTYSTLKVQPAELEDSGVYFCASSPGVGSPLHFGNGTRLTVT.

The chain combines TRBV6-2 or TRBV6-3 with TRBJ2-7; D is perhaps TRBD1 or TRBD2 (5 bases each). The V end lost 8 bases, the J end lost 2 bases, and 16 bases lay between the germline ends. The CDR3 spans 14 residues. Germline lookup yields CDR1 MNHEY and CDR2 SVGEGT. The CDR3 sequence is CASVARGRTYEQYF. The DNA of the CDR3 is TGTGCCAGCGTCGCCCGGGGACGGACCTACGAGCAGTACTTC.

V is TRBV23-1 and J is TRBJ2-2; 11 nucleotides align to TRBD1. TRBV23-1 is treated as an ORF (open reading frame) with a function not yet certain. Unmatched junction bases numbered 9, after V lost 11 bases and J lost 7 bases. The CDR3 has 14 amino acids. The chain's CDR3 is CARPGQGVSGELFF. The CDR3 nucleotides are TGCGCCCGCCCGGGACAGGGGGTTAGCGGGGAGCTGTTTTTT.

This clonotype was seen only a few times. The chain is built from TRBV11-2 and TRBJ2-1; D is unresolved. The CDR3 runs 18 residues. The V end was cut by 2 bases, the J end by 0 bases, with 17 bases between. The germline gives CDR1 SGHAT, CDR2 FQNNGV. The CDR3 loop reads CASSLLPGRLSSYNEQFF. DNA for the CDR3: TGTGCCAGCAGCTTACTCCCAGGCCGTCTGAGCTCCTACAATGAGCAGTTCTTC. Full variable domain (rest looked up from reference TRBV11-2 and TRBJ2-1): EAGVAQSPRYKIIEKRQSVAFWCNPISGHATLYWYQQILGQGPKLLIQFQNNGVVDDSQLPKDRFSAERLKGVDSTLKIQPAKLEDSAVYLCASSLLPGRLSSYNEQFFGPGTRLTVL.

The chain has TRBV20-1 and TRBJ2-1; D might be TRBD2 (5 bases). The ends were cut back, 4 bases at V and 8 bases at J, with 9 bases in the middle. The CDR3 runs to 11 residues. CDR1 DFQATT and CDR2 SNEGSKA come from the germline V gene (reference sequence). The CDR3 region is CSANSGDEQFF. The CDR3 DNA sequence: TGCAGTGCTAATTCCGGGGATGAGCAGTTCTTC.

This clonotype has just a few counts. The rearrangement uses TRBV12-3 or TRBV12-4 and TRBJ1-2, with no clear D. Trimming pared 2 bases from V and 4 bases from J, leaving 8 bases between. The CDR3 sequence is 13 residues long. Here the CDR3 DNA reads TGTGCCAGCAGTTTAAAGGTTTTCTATGGCTACACCTTC. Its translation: CASSLKVFYGYTF.

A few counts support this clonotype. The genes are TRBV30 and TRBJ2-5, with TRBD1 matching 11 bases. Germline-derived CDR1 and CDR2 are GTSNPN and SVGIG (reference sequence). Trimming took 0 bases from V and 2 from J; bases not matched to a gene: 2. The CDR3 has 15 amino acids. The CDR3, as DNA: TGTGCCTGGAGTGTAGGGACAGGGGGTCAAGAGACCCAGTACTTC. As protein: CAWSVGTGGQETQYF.

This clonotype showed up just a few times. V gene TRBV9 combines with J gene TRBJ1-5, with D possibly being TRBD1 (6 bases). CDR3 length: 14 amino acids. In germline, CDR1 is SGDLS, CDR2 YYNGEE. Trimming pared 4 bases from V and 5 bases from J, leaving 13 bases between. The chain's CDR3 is CASSPLGGDQPQHF. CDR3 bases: TGTGCCAGCAGCCCTCTAGGGGGGGATCAGCCCCAGCATTTT. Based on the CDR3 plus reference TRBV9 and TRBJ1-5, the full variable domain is DSGVTQTPKHLITATGQRVTLRCSPRSGDLSVYWYQQSLDQGLQFLIQYYNGEERAKGNILERFSAQQFPDLHSELNLSSLELGDSALYFCASSPLGGDQPQHFGDGTRLSIL.

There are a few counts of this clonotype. CDR3 DNA: TGCGCCAGCAGCTTCCGACCGGGACAGGGGGCTATTGGGGCCAACGTCCTGACTTTC. It yields the protein CASSFRPGQGAIGANVLTF. V usage is TRBV5-1 and J usage is TRBJ2-6, with 12 bases fitting TRBD1. The length of the CDR3 is 19 residues. Germline loops: CDR1 SGHRS, CDR2 YFSETQ. J lost 3 bases, V lost 2 bases, and 9 bases had no gene match.

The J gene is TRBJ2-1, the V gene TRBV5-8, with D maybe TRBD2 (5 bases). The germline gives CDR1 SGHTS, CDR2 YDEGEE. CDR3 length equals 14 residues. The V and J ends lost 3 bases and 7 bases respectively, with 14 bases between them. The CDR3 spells CASSSIKRRNEQFF. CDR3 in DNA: TGTGCCAGCAGCTCTATTAAAAGGAGGAATGAGCAGTTCTTC.

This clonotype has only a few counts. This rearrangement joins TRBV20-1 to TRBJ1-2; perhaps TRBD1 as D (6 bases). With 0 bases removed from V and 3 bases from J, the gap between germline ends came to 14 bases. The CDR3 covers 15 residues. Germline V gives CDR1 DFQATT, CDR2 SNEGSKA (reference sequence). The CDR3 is CSAREVRGADYGYTF. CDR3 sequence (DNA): TGCAGTGCTAGAGAGGTACGGGGGGCGGACTATGGCTACACCTTC.

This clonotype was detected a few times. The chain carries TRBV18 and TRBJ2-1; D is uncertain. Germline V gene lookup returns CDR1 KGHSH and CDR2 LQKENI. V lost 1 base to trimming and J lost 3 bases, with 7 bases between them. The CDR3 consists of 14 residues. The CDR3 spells CASSPRTSYNEQFF. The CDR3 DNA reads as TGTGCCAGCTCACCACGCACGAGCTACAATGAGCAGTTCTTC.

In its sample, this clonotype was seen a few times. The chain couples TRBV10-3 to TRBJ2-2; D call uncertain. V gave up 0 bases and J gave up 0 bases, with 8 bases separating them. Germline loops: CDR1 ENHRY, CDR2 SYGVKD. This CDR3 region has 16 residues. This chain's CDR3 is CAISESGYSNTGELFF. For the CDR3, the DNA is TGTGCCATCAGTGAGTCCGGTTACTCGAACACCGGGGAGCTGTTTTTT.

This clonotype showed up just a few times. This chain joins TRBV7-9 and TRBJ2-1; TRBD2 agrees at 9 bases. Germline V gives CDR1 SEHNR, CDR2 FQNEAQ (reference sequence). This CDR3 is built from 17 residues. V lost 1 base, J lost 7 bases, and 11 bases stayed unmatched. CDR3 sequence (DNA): TGTGCCAGCAGCTTAGTGGTGACTAGCGGCCTCCCTAATGAGCAGTTCTTC. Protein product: CASSLVVTSGLPNEQFF.

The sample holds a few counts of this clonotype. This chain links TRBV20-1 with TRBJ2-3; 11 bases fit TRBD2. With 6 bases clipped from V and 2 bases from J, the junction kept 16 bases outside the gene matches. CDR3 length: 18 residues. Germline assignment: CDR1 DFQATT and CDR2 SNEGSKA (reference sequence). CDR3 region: CSAEDSGGADEFTDTQYF. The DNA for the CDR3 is TGCAGTGCCGAGGATAGCGGGGGGGCGGATGAATTCACAGATACGCAGTATTTT.

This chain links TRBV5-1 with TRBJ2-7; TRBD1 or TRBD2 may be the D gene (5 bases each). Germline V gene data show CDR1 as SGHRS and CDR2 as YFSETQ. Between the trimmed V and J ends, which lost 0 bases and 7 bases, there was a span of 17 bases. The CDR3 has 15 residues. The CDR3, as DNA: TGCGCCAGCAGCTTGGCGGCAGGGACGGTAGGGGAGCAGTACTTC. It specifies CASSLAAGTVGEQYF.

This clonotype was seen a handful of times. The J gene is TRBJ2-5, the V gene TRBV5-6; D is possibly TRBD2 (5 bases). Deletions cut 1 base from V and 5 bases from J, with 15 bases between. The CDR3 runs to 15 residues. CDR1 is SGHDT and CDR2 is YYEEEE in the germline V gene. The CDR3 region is CASSLPDLSGETQYF. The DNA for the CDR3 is TGTGCCAGCAGCTTGCCGGACTTATCGGGGGAGACCCAGTACTTC.

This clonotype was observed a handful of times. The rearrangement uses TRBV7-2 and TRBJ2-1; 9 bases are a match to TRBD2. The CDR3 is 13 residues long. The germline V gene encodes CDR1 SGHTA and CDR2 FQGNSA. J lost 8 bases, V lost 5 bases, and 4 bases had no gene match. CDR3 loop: CASSAGLADEQFF. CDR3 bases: TGTGCCAGCAGCGCGGGACTAGCCGATGAGCAGTTCTTC.

The CDR3: CASTLRQGAGSYEQYF. DNA for the CDR3: TGTGCCAGCACGTTACGACAGGGGGCTGGATCCTACGAGCAGTACTTC. The chain carries TRBV6-1 and TRBJ2-7; 10 bases line up with TRBD1. V dropped 7 bases and J dropped 1; count of bases not matched to a gene: 10. The CDR3 extends over 16 amino acids. Germline values: CDR1 MNHNS, CDR2 SASEGT.

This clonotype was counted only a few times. The CDR3, as DNA: TGTGCCAGCAGCTTTTTTATGATCGCCGGGGAGGTGGAGGCCAACGTCCTGACTTTC. Translated, it gives CASSFFMIAGEVEANVLTF. This sequence joins TRBV5-5 and TRBJ2-6, with D perhaps TRBD2 (6 bases). V lost 2 bases and J lost 6, with 24 bases in between. This CDR3 spans 19 amino acids. In germline, CDR1 is SGHKS, CDR2 YYEKEE (reference sequence). The full variable domain, completed using reference TRBV5-5 and TRBJ2-6, is DAGVTQSPTHLIKTRGQQVTLRCSPISGHKSVSWYQQVLGQGPQFIFQYYEKEERGRGNFPDRFSARQFPNYSSELNVNALLLGDSALYLCASSFFMIAGEVEANVLTFGAGSRLTVL.

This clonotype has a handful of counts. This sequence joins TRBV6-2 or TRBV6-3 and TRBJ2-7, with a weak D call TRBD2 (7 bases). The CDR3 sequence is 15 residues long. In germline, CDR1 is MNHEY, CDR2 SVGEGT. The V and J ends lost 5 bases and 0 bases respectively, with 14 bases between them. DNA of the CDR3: TGTGCCAGCAGTCCCTTGGGGGGGCCCTCCTACGAGCAGTACTTC. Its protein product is CASSPLGGPSYEQYF.